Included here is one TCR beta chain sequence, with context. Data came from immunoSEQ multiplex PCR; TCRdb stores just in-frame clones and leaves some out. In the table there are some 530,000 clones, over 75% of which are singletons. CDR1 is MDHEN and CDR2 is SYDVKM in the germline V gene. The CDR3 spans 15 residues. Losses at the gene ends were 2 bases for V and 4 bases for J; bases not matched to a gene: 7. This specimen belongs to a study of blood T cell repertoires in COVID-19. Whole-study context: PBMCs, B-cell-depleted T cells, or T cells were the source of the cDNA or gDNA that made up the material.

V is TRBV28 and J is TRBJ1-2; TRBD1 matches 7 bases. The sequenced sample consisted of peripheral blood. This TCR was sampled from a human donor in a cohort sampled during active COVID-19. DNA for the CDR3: TGTGCCAGCAGTTTACCTTTGAGGACAGGCTATGGCTACACCTTC. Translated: CASSLPLRTGYGYTF.